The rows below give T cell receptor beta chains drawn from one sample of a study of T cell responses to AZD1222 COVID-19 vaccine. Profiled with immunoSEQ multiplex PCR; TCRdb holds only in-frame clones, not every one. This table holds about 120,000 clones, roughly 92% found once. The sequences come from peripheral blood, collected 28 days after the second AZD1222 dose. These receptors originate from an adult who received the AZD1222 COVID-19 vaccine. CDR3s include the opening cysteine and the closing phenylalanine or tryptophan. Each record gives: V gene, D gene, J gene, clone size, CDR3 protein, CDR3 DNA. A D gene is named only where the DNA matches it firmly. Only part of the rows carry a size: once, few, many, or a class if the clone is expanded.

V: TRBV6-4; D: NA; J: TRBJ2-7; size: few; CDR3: CASSDAGYEQYF; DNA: TGTGCCAGCAGTGACGCCGGGTACGAGCAGTACTTC
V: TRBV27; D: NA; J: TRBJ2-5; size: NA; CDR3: CASSLLRGPKETQYF; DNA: TGTGCCAGCAGTTTATTGAGAGGCCCAAAAGAGACCCAGTACTTC
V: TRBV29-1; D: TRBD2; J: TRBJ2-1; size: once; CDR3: CSAGTRSGSFYNEQFF; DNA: TGCAGCGCAGGGACTCGTAGCGGGTCCTTCTACAATGAGCAGTTCTTC
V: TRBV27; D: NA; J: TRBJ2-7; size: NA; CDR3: CASSLSRVLPYEQYF; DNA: TGTGCCAGCAGTTTATCACGGGTTTTGCCCTACGAGCAGTACTTC
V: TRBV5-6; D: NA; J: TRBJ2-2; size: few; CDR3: CASSSGLKNTGELFF; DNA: TGTGCCAGCAGCTCGGGACTTAAAAACACCGGGGAGCTGTTTTTT
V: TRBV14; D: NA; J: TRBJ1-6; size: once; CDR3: CASSQDASFHSYNSPLHF; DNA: TGTGCCAGCAGCCAAGATGCCAGCTTTCACTCCTATAATTCACCCCTCCACTTT
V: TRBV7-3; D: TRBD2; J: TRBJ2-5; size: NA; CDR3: CASSFQGTSGGTQYF; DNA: TGTGCCAGCAGCTTCCAGGGTACTAGCGGGGGGACCCAGTACTTC
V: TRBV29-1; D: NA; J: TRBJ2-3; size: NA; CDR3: CSVGFSGSADTQYF; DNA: TGCAGCGTTGGTTTTTCCGGGAGCGCAGATACGCAGTATTTT
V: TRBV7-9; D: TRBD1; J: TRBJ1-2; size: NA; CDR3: CASSQGARGYTF; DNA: TGTGCCAGCAGCCAGGGGGCGCGAGGCTACACCTTC
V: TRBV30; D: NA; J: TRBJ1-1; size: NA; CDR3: CAWSGPTAEAFF; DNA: TGTGCCTGGAGTGGACCGACAGCTGAAGCTTTCTTT
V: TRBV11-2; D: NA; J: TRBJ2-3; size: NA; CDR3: CASSLQVSTDTQYF; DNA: TGTGCCAGCAGCTTACAGGTTAGCACAGATACGCAGTATTTT
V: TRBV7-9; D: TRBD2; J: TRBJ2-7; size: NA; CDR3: CASSFQGSGVTYEQYF; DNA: TGTGCCAGCAGCTTCCAAGGTAGCGGGGTTACCTACGAGCAGTACTTC
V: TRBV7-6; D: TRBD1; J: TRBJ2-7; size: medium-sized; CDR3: CASSLAPGGEYDEQYF; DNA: TGTGCCAGCAGCTTAGCGCCAGGGGGAGAATATGACGAGCAGTACTTC
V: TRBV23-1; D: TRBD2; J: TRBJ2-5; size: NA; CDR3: CAISGRAGYRGETQYF; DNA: TGCGCCATCAGCGGGAGGGCCGGTTATCGGGGAGAGACCCAGTACTTC
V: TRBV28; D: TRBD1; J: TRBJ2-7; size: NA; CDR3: CASSPLQGVREQYF; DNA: TGTGCCAGCAGTCCCCTACAGGGGGTGCGCGAGCAGTACTTC
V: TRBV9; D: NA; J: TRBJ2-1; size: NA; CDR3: CASSGTASSYNEQFF; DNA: TGTGCCAGCAGTGGAACGGCTAGCTCCTACAATGAGCAGTTCTTC
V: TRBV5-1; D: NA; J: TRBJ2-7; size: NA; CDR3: CASSLDPSSYEQYF; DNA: TGCGCCAGCAGCTTGGACCCCAGCTCCTACGAGCAGTACTTC
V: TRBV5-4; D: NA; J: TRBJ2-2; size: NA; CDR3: CASSSTGELFF; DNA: TGTGCCAGCAGCTCCACCGGGGAGCTGTTTTTT
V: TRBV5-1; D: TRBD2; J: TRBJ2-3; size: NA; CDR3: CASSLGLAGADTQYF; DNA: TGCGCCAGCAGCTTGGGTCTAGCGGGAGCGGATACGCAGTATTTT
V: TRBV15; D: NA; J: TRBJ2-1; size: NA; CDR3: CATSRGGSYLSSYNEQFF; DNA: TGTGCCACCAGCAGAGGGGGCTCGTACCTAAGCTCCTACAATGAGCAGTTCTTC
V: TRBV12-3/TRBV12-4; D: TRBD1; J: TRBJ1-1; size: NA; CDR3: CASSNRQGLWAFF; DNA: TGTGCCAGCAGCAATAGACAGGGCCTTTGGGCTTTCTTT
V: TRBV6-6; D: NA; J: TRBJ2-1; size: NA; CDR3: CASRLIDYNEQFF; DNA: TGTGCCAGCAGGTTGATTGATTACAATGAGCAGTTCTTC
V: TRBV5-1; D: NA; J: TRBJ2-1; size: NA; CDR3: CASSLEGTYERNEQFF; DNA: TGCGCCAGCAGCTTGGAAGGGACATACGAGAGAAATGAGCAGTTCTTC
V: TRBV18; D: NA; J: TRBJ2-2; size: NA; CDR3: CASSPRSGRIHFSNTGELFF; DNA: TGTGCCAGCTCACCAAGGAGTGGACGGATACATTTCTCGAACACCGGGGAGCTGTTTTTT
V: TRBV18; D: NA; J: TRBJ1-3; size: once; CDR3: CASSPLGLPGNTIYF; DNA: TGTGCCAGCTCACCACTTGGACTTCCTGGAAACACCATATATTTT
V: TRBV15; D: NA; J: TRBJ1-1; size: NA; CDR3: CATSRVGNTEAFF; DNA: TGTGCCACCAGCAGAGTGGGGAACACTGAAGCTTTCTTT
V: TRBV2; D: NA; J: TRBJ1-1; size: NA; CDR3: CASSELVHQEEAFF; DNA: TGTGCCAGCAGTGAGTTAGTCCACCAGGAAGAAGCTTTCTTT
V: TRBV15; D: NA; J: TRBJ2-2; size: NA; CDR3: CATSRRGIMTGELFF; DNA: TGTGCCACCAGCAGACGCGGGATTATGACCGGGGAGCTGTTTTTT
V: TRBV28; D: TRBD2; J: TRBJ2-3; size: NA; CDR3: CASSETSGRVYTQYF; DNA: TGTGCCAGCAGTGAGACTAGCGGGAGGGTTTATACGCAGTATTTT
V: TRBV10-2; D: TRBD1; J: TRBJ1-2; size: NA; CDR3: CASSWQGDSGGYTF; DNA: TGCGCCAGCAGCTGGCAGGGGGATTCGGGAGGCTACACCTTC
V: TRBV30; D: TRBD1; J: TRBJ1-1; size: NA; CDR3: CAWGQGYTEAFF; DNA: TGTGCCTGGGGACAGGGGTACACTGAAGCTTTCTTT
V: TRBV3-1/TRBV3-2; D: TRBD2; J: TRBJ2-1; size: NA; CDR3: CASSQTTSAHNEQFF; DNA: TGTGCCAGCAGCCAAACGACTAGCGCCCACAATGAGCAGTTCTTC
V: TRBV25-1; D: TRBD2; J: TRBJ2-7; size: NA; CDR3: CASSEAGGTSVYEQYF; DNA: TGTGCCAGCAGTGAAGCAGGGGGGACTAGCGTGTACGAGCAGTACTTC
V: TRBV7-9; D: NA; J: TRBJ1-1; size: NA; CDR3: CASSLAGVFGEAFF; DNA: TGTGCCAGCAGCTTAGCGGGGGTATTCGGCGAAGCTTTCTTT
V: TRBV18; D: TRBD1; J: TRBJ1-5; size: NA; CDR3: CASSPGRGGNQPQHF; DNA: TGTGCCAGCTCACCGGGCAGGGGGGGTAATCAGCCCCAGCATTTT
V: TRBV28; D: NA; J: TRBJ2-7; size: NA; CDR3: CASSLLRGHGYEQYF; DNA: TGTGCCAGCAGTTTATTGCGGGGACACGGCTACGAGCAGTACTTC
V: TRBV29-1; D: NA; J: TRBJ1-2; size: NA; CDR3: CSVEWGADGYTF; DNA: TGCAGCGTTGAATGGGGGGCTGATGGCTACACCTTC
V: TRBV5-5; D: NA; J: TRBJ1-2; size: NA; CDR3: CASSFGQYGYTF; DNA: TGTGCCAGCAGCTTCGGACAGTATGGCTACACCTTC
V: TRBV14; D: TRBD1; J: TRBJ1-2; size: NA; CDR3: CASSQDLRRGQIGYTF; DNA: TGTGCCAGCAGCCAAGATTTAAGGAGGGGGCAAATTGGCTACACCTTC
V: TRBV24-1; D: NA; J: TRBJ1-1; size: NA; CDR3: CATSDLGTKTMNTEAFF; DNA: TGTGCCACCAGTGATTTGGGAACCAAAACTATGAACACTGAAGCTTTCTTT
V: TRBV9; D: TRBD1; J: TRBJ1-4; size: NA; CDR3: CASSVSGTGGAVEKLFF; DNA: TGTGCCAGCAGCGTATCCGGGACAGGGGGCGCAGTTGAAAAACTGTTTTTT
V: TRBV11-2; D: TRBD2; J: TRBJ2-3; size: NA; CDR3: CASSFTSGGSTDTQYF; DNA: TGTGCCAGCAGCTTCACTAGCGGTGGGAGCACAGATACGCAGTATTTT
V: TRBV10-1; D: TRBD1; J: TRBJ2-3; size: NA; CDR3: CASSESGAGGWDTQYF; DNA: TGCGCCAGCAGTGAGTCTGGGGCAGGGGGCTGGGATACGCAGTATTTT
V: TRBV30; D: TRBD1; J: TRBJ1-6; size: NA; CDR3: CAWSVHRGRNSPLHF; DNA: TGTGCCTGGAGTGTACACAGGGGGCGGAATTCACCCCTCCACTTT
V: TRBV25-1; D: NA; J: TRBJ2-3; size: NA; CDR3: CASSEIQGQTDTQYF; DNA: TGTGCCAGCAGTGAGATTCAGGGTCAGACAGATACGCAGTATTTT
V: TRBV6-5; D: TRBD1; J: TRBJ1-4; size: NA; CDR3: CASSSGTGGNEKLFF; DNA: TGTGCCAGCAGCTCCGGGACAGGGGGGAATGAAAAACTGTTTTTT
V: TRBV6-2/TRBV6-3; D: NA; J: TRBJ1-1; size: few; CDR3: CASSSPRGNTEAFF; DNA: TGTGCCAGCAGTTCCCCCCGGGGGAACACTGAAGCTTTCTTT
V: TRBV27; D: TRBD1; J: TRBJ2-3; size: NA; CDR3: CASSLRGPTLTDTQYF; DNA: TGTGCCAGCAGTTTAAGGGGGCCCACCCTCACAGATACGCAGTATTTT
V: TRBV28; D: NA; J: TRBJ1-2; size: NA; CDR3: CASSQVTPRGYTF; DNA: TGTGCCAGCAGTCAAGTCACTCCACGGGGCTACACCTTC
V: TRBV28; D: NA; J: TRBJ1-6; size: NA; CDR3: CAAGGTSYNSPLHF; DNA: TGTGCCGCTGGCGGGACATCGTATAATTCACCCCTCCACTTT
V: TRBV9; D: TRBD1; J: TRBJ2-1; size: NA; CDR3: CASSVAGGVDEQFF; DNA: TGTGCCAGCAGCGTAGCAGGGGGTGTGGATGAGCAGTTCTTC
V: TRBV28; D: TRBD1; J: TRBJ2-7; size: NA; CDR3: CASTSGQDYEQYF; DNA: TGTGCCAGCACTTCGGGACAGGACTACGAGCAGTACTTC
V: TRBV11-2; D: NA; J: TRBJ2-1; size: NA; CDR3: CASSSGPLSSYNEQFF; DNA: TGTGCCAGCAGCAGCGGGCCGTTAAGCTCCTACAATGAGCAGTTCTTC
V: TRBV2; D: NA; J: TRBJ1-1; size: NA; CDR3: CASRKDQEAFF; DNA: TGTGCCAGCAGAAAGGATCAAGAAGCTTTCTTT
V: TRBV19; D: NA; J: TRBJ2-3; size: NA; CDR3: CASSPRDTLDTQYF; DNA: TGTGCCAGTAGTCCCCGGGACACGCTCGATACGCAGTATTTT
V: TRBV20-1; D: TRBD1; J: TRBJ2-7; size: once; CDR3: CSCRGSYEQYF; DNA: TGCAGCTGCAGGGGGTCCTACGAGCAGTACTTC
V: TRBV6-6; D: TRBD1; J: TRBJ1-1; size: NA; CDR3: CASSSTGGGTEAFF; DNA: TGTGCCAGCAGCAGCACAGGGGGGGGCACTGAAGCTTTCTTT